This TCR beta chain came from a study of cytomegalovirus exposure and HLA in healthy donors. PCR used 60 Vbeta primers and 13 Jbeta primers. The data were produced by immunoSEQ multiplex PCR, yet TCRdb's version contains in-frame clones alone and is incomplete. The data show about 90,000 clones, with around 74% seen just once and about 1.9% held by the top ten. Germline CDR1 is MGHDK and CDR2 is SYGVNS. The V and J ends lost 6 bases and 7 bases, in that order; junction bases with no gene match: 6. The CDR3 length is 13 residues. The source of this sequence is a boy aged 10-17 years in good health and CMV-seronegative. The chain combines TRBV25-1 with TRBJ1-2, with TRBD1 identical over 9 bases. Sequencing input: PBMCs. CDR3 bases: TGTGCCAGCAGCCCGGGACAGGGAAGTGGCTACACCTTC. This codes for CASSPGQGSGYTF.